This T cell receptor (beta chain) was captured by sequencing in a study of human T cells and chemical hapten exposure. About the study: 2% DPC applied to a 2 cm by 2 cm arm area sensitized donors. The study, taken as a whole, reports: Expanded TCR counts at PT1 were positively correlated with the patch test score.

Time point noted: patch test 3, about 24 weeks after DPC sensitization. Treatment of the sample: therapeutic diphenylcyclopropenone sensitization with weekly scalp DPC. This clonotype was seen many times. The antigen remains undetermined. In the source study's methods: Per sample, the median was 95,638 TCRs, with values from roughly 25,000 to 750,000. TCRdb passed the RACE reads through MiXCR, listing each CDR3 protein once. It is TCRdb's table, rather than the study itself, that gives the V and J calls and clone size. The data contain fewer than 80,000 distinct CDR3 sequences, roughly 9.6% of them seen just once; the ten biggest clones take up more than 2%. Looked up from germline, CDR1 is SGHTA and CDR2 is FQGNSA. J gave up 0 bases and V 1 base, and 2 bases lay outside the gene matches. This CDR3 comprises 15 residues.

The sample consisted of whole blood, taken in connection with sensitization to the hapten diphenylcyclopropenone (DPC). The sequence derives from a young woman with alopecia areata. Some clones in this sample may be carry-over from other donors' samples. V usage is TRBV7-2 and J usage is TRBJ1-1, with TRBD1 identical over 7 bases. The CDR3 loop reads CASSLGGTVNTEAFF. CDR3 coding DNA: TGTGCCAGCAGCTTAGGGGGGACAGTGAACACTGAAGCTTTCTTT.